The 21 T cell receptor beta chains below come from one sample, sequenced in a study of blood T cell repertoires in COVID-19. The repertoire was sequenced with immunoSEQ multiplex PCR; TCRdb's copy has only in-frame clones and lacks some. The table includes hundreds of thousands of clones, more than 70% detected once. The sample consisted of peripheral blood. These receptor sequences come from a woman younger than 45 who had recovered from COVID-19.

The chain couples TRBV9 to TRBJ1-6; D may be TRBD1 (6 bases). The CDR3 is made up of 14 amino acids. Germline V lookup: CDR1 SGDLS, CDR2 YYNGEE. The V gene lost 6 bases and the J gene lost 7 bases, with 14 bases spanning the gap. In DNA form, the CDR3 reads TGTGCCAGCACCGAGACAGGCGCCAATTCACCCCTCCACTTT. It is translated as CASTETGANSPLHF.

The chain employs TRBV5-1 and TRBJ1-1; 10 nucleotides line up with TRBD1. Germline loops: CDR1 SGHRS, CDR2 YFSETQ. V trimming: 2 bases; J trimming: 3 bases; junction bases outside the gene matches: 7. The CDR3 is 16 residues long. Here the CDR3 reads CASSLGGTGVDTEAFF. The CDR3 DNA is TGCGCCAGCAGCTTAGGGGGGACAGGGGTGGACACTGAAGCTTTCTTT.

The V gene is TRBV19, the J gene TRBJ1-5; D perhaps matches TRBD1 (5 bases). Germline V lookup: CDR1 LNHDA, CDR2 SQIVND (reference sequence). The length of the CDR3 is 13 residues. Trimming left V 1 base short and J 4 bases short, with 5 bases between. The CDR3 loop is CASSIGQNQPQHF. CDR3 nucleotide sequence: TGTGCCAGTAGTATAGGACAGAATCAGCCCCAGCATTTT.

In regard to this clone: Different DNA sequences within this sample yield the same CDR3. The CDR3 region has the DNA TGTGCCAGCAGGGGGGGACAGGGAACCGCCTACGAGCAGTACTTC. Protein sequence: CASRGGQGTAYEQYF. The chain has TRBV2 and TRBJ2-7; 9 bases are a match to TRBD1. Trimming removed 6 bases from V and 2 bases from J; junction bases left unmatched: 8. Germline assignment: CDR1 SNHLY and CDR2 FYNNEI. This CDR3 has 15 residues.

The V gene is TRBV27, the J gene TRBJ1-2, with 7 positions matching TRBD1. The CDR3 covers 14 residues. Germline V gene lookup returns CDR1 MNHEY and CDR2 SMNVEV (reference sequence). Germline trimming cut 2 bases from V and 4 bases from J; bases unmatched to any gene: 4. The CDR3 region has the DNA TGTGCCAGCAGTTTAACAGGGGCTGGCTATGGCTACACCTTC. Translated: CASSLTGAGYGYTF.

CDR3 sequence reads: CASSLVPSGGRTDTQYF. In DNA, the CDR3 is TGCGCCAGCAGCTTGGTGCCCAGCGGGGGGCGAACAGATACGCAGTATTTT. The chain has TRBV5-1 and TRBJ2-3; 9 nucleotides match TRBD2. V lost 0 bases, J lost 3 bases, and 8 bases stayed unmatched. Germline V CDR1 and CDR2: SGHRS, YFSETQ. CDR3 length: 17 residues.

The chain combines TRBV15 with TRBJ2-1; 9 positions agree with TRBD2. V lost 4 bases to trimming and J lost 7 bases; unmatched junction nucleotides: 8. The CDR3 is 15 residues long. Germline loops: CDR1 LNHNV, CDR2 YYDKDF (reference sequence). The CDR3 protein is CATSKLAGAPNEQFF. CDR3 DNA: TGTGCCACCAGCAAATTAGCGGGGGCCCCAAATGAGCAGTTCTTC.

This clone was recorded once. The chain is built from TRBV27 and TRBJ1-1; D is uncertain. The CDR3 contains 12 residues. CDR1 MNHEY and CDR2 SMNVEV come from the germline V gene (reference sequence). V was pared by 5 bases and J by 1 base, with 5 bases between. The CDR3: CASSRGNTEAFF. As DNA, the CDR3 is TGTGCCAGCAGTCGGGGGAACACTGAAGCTTTCTTT.

This sequence joins TRBV19 and TRBJ1-1; possible D gene TRBD1, 5 bases. Trimming removed 5 bases at V and 5 bases at J, with 12 bases between. CDR3 length: 13 amino acids. Germline V CDR1 and CDR2: LNHDA, SQIVND (reference sequence). The CDR3 region has the DNA TGTGCCAGTAGTCCCAGGGCTAGAACTGAAGCTTTCTTT. Translation gives CASSPRARTEAFF.

The chain has TRBV5-1 and TRBJ1-1; weak D call: TRBD1 (5 bases). Trimming pared 0 bases from V and 1 base from J, leaving 13 bases between. CDR3 length equals 16 residues. Germline-derived CDR1 and CDR2 are SGHRS and YFSETQ. The CDR3 bases are TGCGCCAGCAGCTTGGGGCAGGGCTACGGGAACACTGAAGCTTTCTTT. This sequence encodes CASSLGQGYGNTEAFF. Together with reference TRBV5-1 and TRBJ1-1, the CDR3 gives the full variable domain: KAGVTQTPRYLIKTRGQQVTLSCSPISGHRSVSWYQQTPGQGLQFLFEYFSETQRNKGNFPGRFSGRQFSNSRSEMNVSTLELGDSALYLCASSLGQGYGNTEAFFGQGTRLTVV.

The chain is built from TRBV29-1 and TRBJ1-2, with a tentative D call TRBD1 (6 bases). The CDR3 loop spans 13 amino acids. The V end was cut by 4 bases, the J end by 4 bases, with 13 bases between. Germline CDR1 and CDR2: SQVTM and ANQGSEA. The CDR3 protein is CSVAQLTGYGYTF. Written as DNA, the CDR3 is TGCAGCGTTGCACAACTGACAGGCTATGGCTACACCTTC.

The chain recombines TRBV30 with TRBJ2-5; D remains ambiguous. Trimming shortened V by 3 bases and J by 5 bases, and 10 bases separated the two germline ends. The CDR3 covers 12 residues. Germline CDR1 and CDR2: GTSNPN and SVGIG (reference sequence). The CDR3 spells CAWRGRVETQYF. CDR3 in DNA: TGTGCCTGGAGAGGTCGGGTGGAGACCCAGTACTTC.

V gene TRBV11-2 combines with J gene TRBJ1-5, with no clear D. Between the trimmed V and J ends, which lost 6 bases and 0 bases, there was a span of 12 bases. CDR3 length equals 15 residues. Germline values: CDR1 SGHAT, CDR2 FQNNGV. CDR3 protein: CASSISADSNQPQHF. The CDR3, as DNA: TGTGCCAGCAGTATCTCGGCGGATAGCAATCAGCCCCAGCATTTT. The whole variable domain, remainder taken from reference TRBV11-2 and TRBJ1-5, is EAGVAQSPRYKIIEKRQSVAFWCNPISGHATLYWYQQILGQGPKLLIQFQNNGVVDDSQLPKDRFSAERLKGVDSTLKIQPAKLEDSAVYLCASSISADSNQPQHFGDGTRLSIL.

This clone was counted between two and nine times. This chain links TRBV7-2 with TRBJ2-3, with 8 bases aligning to TRBD2. Germline V gene lookup returns CDR1 SGHTA and CDR2 FQGNSA. This CDR3 spans 15 amino acids. Trimming cost V 5 bases and J 1 base; bases outside gene matches: 5. The CDR3 loop is CASSREGVGTDTQYF. The CDR3 nucleotides read TGTGCCAGCAGCCGGGAGGGGGTCGGCACAGATACGCAGTATTTT. The variable domain in full, with the rest retrieved from reference TRBV7-2 and TRBJ2-3, is GAGVSQSPSNKVTEKGKDVELRCDPISGHTALYWYRQSLGQGLEFLIYFQGNSAPDKSGLPSDRFSAERTGGSVSTLTIQRTQQEDSAVYLCASSREGVGTDTQYFGPGTRLTVL.

The chain is built from TRBV6-5 and TRBJ1-3; no reliable D call. Germline V lookup: CDR1 MNHEY, CDR2 SVGAGI. The CDR3 runs to 13 residues. The V end lost 0 bases, the J end lost 4 bases, and 4 bases lay between the germline ends. CDR3: CASSYSLGNTIYF. The CDR3 coding sequence is TGTGCCAGCAGTTACTCCCTAGGAAACACCATATATTTT.

CDR3 sequence reads: CASSFRGFEAFF. DNA for the CDR3: TGTGCCAGCAGCTTCCGGGGTTTCGAAGCTTTCTTT. V usage is TRBV7-9 and J usage is TRBJ1-1; no firm D call. Per the germline V gene, CDR1 is SEHNR and CDR2 is FQNEAQ (reference sequence). The CDR3 has 12 amino acids. Between the trimmed V and J ends, which lost 3 bases and 8 bases, there was a span of 10 bases.

This clone was counted only a few times. The V call is TRBV7-2, the J call TRBJ1-6, with 11 positions matching TRBD1. The V gene's germline CDR1 is SGHTA and CDR2 FQGNSA. J gave up 7 bases and V 3 bases, and 2 bases lay outside the gene matches. The CDR3 has 15 amino acids. The CDR3 bases are TGTGCCAGCAGCTTCGGACAGGGGGCAAATTCACCCCTCCACTTT. Translating it yields CASSFGQGANSPLHF.

The V gene is TRBV11-2, the J gene TRBJ2-5; D gene unclear. The CDR3 has 15 amino acids. The germline V and J ends were trimmed by 0 bases and 2 bases, with 10 bases remaining between them. Germline V lookup: CDR1 SGHAT, CDR2 FQNNGV. CDR3 region: CASSLDPTAQETQYF. The CDR3, as DNA: TGTGCCAGCAGCTTAGATCCCACTGCTCAAGAGACCCAGTACTTC.

The chain combines TRBV6-5 with TRBJ2-7; D remains ambiguous. Germline V CDR1 and CDR2: MNHEY, SVGAGI. The V end was cut by 0 bases, the J end by 5 bases, with 14 bases between. This CDR3 spans 15 amino acids. CDR3 nucleotide sequence: TGTGCCAGCAGTTACTCGAGTAACAGCAGTGACGAGCAGTACTTC. Translating gives CASSYSSNSSDEQYF.

The chain carries TRBV29-1 and TRBJ1-1; D unclear. This CDR3 is 12 amino acids long. The ends were cut back, 4 bases at V and 1 base at J, with 7 bases in the middle. Germline loops: CDR1 SQVTM, CDR2 ANQGSEA. CDR3 nucleotides: TGCAGCGTTGGCGGGAAGAACACTGAAGCTTTCTTT. This translates into CSVGGKNTEAFF.

About this clone itself: The sample has other DNA sequences that encode this CDR3 too. The chain employs TRBV5-1 and TRBJ2-7; 10 bases fit TRBD1. With 4 bases clipped from V and 2 bases from J, the junction kept 0 bases outside the gene matches. Looked up from germline, CDR1 is SGHRS and CDR2 is YFSETQ. The CDR3 is 13 amino acids. The CDR3 is CASSGQGAYEQYF. The CDR3 bases are TGCGCCAGCAGCGGACAGGGGGCCTACGAGCAGTACTTC.